Described below is a single T cell receptor beta chain sequence and its context. Its antigen is not known. CDR3-region Arm-PCR and iRepertoire HTBI primers produced the TCR beta libraries. TCRdb called the multiplex PCR reads again in MiXCR, with one record for every CDR3 protein. The table shows some 340,000 distinct CDR3 sequences, with 20% to 25% occurring only once. Specified time point: persistent/refractory GD, antithyroid drugs over 5 years with positive TRAb. PBMCs were the source of the RNA used for TCR sequencing. American Thyroid Association guidelines defined Graves' disease diagnosis. In Xi'an, China, an endocrinology department was the source of patients. V was cut by 3 bases and J by 3 bases, with 11 bases left in between. Germline CDR1 reads DFQATT; CDR2 reads SNEGSKA (reference sequence). This CDR3 contains 13 residues. The data were taken from a study of regulatory T cells in long-lasting Graves disease. Study outcomes and limitations: The analysis examined peripheral blood only and excluded thyroid tissue.

The chain is built from TRBV20-1 and TRBJ1-2, with a weak D call TRBD1 (5 bases). The specimen was peripheral blood mononuclear cells (PBMCs), collected when the disease was refractory, from a patient treated with antithyroid drugs. The TCR was taken from a woman aged 40 to 50 with Graves disease. This CDR3 reads CSARVSGHYGYTF. The CDR3 DNA follows: TGCAGTGCTAGGGTCTCGGGACACTATGGCTACACCTTC.